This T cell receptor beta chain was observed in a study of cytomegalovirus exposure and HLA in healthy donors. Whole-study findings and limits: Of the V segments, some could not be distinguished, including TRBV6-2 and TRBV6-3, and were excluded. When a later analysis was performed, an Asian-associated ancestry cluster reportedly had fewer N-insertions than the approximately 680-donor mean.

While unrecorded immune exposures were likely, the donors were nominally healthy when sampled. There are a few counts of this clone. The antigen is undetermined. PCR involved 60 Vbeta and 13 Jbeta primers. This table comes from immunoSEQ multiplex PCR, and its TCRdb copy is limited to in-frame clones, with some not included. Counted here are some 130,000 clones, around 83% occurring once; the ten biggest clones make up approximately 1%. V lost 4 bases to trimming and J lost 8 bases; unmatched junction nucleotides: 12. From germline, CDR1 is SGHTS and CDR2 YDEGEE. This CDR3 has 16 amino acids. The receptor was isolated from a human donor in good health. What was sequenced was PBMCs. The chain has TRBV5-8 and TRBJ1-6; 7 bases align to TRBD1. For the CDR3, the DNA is TGTGCCAGCAGCCTGCCGGGACAGACTTATTATTCACCCCTCCACTTT. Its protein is CASSLPGQTYYSPLHF.